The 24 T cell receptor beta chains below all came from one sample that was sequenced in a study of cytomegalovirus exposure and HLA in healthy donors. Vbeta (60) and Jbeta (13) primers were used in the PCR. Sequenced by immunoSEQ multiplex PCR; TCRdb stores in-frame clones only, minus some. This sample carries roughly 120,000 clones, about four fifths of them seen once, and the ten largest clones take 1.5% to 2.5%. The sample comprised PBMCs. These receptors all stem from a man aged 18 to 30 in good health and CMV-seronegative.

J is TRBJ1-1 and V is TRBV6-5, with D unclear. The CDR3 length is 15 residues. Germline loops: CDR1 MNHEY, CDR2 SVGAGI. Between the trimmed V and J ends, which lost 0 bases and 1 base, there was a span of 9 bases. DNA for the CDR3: TGTGCCAGCAGTTACTCGGGCCCAAAGAACACTGAAGCTTTCTTT. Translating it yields CASSYSGPKNTEAFF.

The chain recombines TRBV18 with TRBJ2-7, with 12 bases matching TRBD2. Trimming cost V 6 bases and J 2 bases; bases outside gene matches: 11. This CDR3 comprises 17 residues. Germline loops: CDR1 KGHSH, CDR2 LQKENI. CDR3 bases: TGTGCCAGCTCCCCATCTGGGACTAGCGGGTCGACCTACGAGCAGTACGTC. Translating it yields CASSPSGTSGSTYEQYV.

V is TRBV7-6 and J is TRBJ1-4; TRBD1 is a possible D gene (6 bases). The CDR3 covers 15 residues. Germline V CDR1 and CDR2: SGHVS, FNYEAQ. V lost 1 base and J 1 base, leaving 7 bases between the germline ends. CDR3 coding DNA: TGTGCCAGCAGCTTAGTAGGGGGAACTAATGAAAAACTGTTTTTT. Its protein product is CASSLVGGTNEKLFF.

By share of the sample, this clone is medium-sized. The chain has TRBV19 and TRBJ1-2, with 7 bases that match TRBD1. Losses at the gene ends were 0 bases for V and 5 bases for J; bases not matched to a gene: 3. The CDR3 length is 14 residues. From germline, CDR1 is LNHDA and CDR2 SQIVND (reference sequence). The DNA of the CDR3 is TGTGCCAGTAGTATAGACAGGGGGAGGTATGGCTACACCTTC. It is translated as CASSIDRGRYGYTF.

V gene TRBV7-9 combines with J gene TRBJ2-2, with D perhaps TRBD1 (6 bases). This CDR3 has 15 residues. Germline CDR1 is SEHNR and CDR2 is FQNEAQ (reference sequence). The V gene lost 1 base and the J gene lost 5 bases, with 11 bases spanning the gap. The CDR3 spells CASSLVQGSTGELFF. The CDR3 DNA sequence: TGTGCCAGCAGCTTAGTACAGGGTTCGACCGGGGAGCTGTTTTTT.

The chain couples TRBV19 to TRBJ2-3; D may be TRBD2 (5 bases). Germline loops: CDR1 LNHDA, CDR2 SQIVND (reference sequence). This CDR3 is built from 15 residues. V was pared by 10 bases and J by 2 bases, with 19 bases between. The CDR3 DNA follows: TGTGCCACCGCAGAGGAGGTCGGGTACACAGATACGCAGTATTTT. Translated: CATAEEVGYTDTQYF.

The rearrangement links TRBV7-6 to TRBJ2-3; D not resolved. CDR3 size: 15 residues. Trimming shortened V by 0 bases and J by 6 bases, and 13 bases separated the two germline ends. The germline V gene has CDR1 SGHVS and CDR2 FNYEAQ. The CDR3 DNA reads TGTGCCAGCAGCTTAGCGCACTCAAGAGCCGATACGCAGTATTTT. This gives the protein CASSLAHSRADTQYF.

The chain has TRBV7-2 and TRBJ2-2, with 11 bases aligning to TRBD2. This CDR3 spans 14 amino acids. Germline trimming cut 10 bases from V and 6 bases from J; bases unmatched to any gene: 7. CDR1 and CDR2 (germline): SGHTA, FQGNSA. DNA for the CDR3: TGTGCCACACAGACTAGCGGGATCTCCGGGGAGCTGTTTTTT. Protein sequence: CATQTSGISGELFF.

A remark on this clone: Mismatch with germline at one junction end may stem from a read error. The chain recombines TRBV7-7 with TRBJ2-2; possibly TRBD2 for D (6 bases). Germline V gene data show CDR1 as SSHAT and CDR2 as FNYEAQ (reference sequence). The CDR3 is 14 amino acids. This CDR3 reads CASSFSWEAGELFF. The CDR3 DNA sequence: TGTGCTAGCAGTTTCAGTTGGGAGGCCGGGGAGCTGTTTTTT.

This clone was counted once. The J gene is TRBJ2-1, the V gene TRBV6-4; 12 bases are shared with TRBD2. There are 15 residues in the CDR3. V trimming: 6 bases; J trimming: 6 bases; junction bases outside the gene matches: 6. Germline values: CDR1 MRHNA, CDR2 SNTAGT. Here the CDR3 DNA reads TGTGCCAGCAGCATACTAGCGGGAGGCTTCAATGAGCAGTTCTTC. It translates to CASSILAGGFNEQFF.

CDR3 nucleotide sequence: TGTGCCAGTAGTTCAGGGTATTATAGCAATCAGCCCCAGCATTTT. As protein: CASSSGYYSNQPQHF. V gene TRBV19 combines with J gene TRBJ1-5; possible D gene TRBD1, 5 bases. Germline loops: CDR1 LNHDA, CDR2 SQIVND (reference sequence). Trimming took off 5 bases at V and 0 bases at J, with 11 bases between the two ends. The CDR3 spans 15 residues.

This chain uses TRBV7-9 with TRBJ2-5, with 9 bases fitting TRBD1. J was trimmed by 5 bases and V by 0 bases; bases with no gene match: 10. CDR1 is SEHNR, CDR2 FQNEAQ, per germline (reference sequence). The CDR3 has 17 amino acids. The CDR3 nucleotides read TGTGCCAGCAGCTTAGCCTTACAGGGGGCAGGAGGGGAGACCCAGTACTTC. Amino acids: CASSLALQGAGGETQYF.

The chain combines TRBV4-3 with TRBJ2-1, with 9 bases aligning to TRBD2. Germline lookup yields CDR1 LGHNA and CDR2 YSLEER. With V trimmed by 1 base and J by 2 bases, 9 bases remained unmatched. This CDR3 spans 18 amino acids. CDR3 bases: TGCGCCAGCAGCCAAGTTTTTGGACTAGCGACAACCTACAATGAGCAGTTCTTC. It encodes CASSQVFGLATTYNEQFF.

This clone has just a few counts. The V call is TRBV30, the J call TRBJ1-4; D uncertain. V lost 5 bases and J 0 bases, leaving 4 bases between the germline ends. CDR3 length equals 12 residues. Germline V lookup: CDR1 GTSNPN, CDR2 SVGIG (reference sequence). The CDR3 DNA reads TGTGCCTGGGGCCCAACTAATGAAAAACTGTTTTTT. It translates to CAWGPTNEKLFF.

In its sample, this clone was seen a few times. This CDR3 reads CASRRGVQPQHF. The CDR3 DNA reads as TGTGCCAGTAGACGGGGGGTACAGCCCCAGCATTTT. The rearrangement joins TRBV19 to TRBJ1-5; possible D gene TRBD1, 5 bases. The V gene lost 6 bases and the J gene lost 7 bases, with 10 bases spanning the gap. CDR1 and CDR2 from the germline V gene are LNHDA and SQIVND (reference sequence). The CDR3 is 12 residues long.

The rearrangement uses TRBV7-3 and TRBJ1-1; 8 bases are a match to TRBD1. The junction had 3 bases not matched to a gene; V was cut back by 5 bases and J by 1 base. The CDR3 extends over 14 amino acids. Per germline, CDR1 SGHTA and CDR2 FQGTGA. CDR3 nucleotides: TGTGCCAGCAGCCATGGACAGGGGAACACTGAAGCTTTCTTT. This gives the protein CASSHGQGNTEAFF. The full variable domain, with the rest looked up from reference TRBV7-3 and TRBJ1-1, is GAGVSQTPSNKVTEKGKYVELRCDPISGHTALYWYRQSLGQGPEFLIYFQGTGAADDSGLPNDRFFAVRPEGSVSTLKIQRTERGDSAVYLCASSHGQGNTEAFFGQGTRLTVV.

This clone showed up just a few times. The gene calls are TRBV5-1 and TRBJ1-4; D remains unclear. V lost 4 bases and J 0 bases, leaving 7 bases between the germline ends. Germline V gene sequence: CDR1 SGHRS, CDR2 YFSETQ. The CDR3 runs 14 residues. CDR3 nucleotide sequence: TGCGCCAGCAGCCCTCGAGCAACTAATGAAAAACTGTTTTTT. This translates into CASSPRATNEKLFF. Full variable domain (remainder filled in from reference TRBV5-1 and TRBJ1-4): KAGVTQTPRYLIKTRGQQVTLSCSPISGHRSVSWYQQTPGQGLQFLFEYFSETQRNKGNFPGRFSGRQFSNSRSEMNVSTLELGDSALYLCASSPRATNEKLFFGSGTQLSVL.

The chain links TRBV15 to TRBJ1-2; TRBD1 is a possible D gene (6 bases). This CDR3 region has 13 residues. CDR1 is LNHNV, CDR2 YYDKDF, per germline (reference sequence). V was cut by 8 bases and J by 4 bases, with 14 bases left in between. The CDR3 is CATGNAGVYGYTF. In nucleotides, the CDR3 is TGTGCCACCGGCAACGCAGGGGTCTATGGCTACACCTTC.

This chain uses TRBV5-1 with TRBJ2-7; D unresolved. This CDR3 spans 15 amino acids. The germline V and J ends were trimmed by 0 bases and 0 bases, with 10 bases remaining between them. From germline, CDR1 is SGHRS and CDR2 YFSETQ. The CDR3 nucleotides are TGCGCCAGCAGCTTGGAGCCACAGAGCTCCTACGAGCAGTACTTC. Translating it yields CASSLEPQSSYEQYF.

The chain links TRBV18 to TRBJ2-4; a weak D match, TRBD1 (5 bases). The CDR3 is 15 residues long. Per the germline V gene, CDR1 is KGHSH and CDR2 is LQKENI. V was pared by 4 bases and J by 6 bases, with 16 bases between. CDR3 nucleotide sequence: TGTGCCAGCTCACTCCGACAGACCGCCCCAAACATTCAGTACTTC. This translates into CASSLRQTAPNIQYF.

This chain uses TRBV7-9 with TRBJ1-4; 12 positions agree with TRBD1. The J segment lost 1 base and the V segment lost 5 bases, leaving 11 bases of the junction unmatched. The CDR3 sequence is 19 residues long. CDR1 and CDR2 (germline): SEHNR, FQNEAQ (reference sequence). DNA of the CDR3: TGTGCCAGCAGCGACCAACGGGACAGGGGGCTCTTAACTAATGAAAAACTGTTTTTT. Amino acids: CASSDQRDRGLLTNEKLFF.

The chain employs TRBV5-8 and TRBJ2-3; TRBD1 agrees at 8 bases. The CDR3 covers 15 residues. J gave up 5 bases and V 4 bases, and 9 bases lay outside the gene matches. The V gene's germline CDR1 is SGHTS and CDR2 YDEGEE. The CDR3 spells CASSLGQGAGDTQYF. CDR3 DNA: TGTGCCAGCAGCCTAGGGCAGGGGGCTGGAGATACGCAGTATTTT.

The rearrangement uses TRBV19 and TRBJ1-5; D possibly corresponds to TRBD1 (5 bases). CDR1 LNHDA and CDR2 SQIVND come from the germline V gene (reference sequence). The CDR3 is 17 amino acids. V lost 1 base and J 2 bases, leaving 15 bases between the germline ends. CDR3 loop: CASSIGQRVIGNQPQHF. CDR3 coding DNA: TGTGCCAGTAGTATAGGACAGAGAGTGATTGGCAATCAGCCCCAGCATTTT.

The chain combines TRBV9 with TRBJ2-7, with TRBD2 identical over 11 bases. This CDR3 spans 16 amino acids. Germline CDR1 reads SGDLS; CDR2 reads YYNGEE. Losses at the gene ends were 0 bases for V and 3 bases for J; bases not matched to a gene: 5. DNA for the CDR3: TGTGCCAGCAGCGTAGATCTAGCGGGAGGCCTCTACGAGCAGTACTTC. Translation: CASSVDLAGGLYEQYF.